The rows below give T cell receptor beta chains drawn from one sample of a study of CD8 T cells in Susac syndrome. TCRdb re-called the immunoSEQ multiplex PCR reads through MiXCR, storing one row per CDR3 protein. The sample includes about 240,000 distinct CDR3 sequences, 96% of them seen just once. Sequenced input: CD4+ T cells from PBMCs. Receptors were obtained from a human donor with Susac syndrome. Both conserved end residues are part of each CDR3. D genes are given only for firm matches. Part of the rows lack a size; the others show once, few, many or a class for expanded clones.

d_call	v_call	j_call	clone_size	cdr3_nt	cdr3_aa
TRBD1	TRBV20-1	TRBJ2-7	-	TGCAGTGCTAAGGGACAGGGGACTTACGAGCAGTACTTC	CSAKGQGTYEQYF
-	TRBV29-1	TRBJ2-2	-	TGCAGCGTTGAAGATATCCCGAAGTCCGGGGAGCTGTTTTTT	CSVEDIPKSGELFF
-	TRBV6-5	TRBJ1-1	-	TGTGCCAGCAGCTCATCCGGGGGAGCTTTCTTT	CASSSSGGAFF
-	TRBV29-1	TRBJ1-1	-	TGCAGCGTTCCCAGGGGATCGAACATGAACACTGAAGCTTTCTTT	CSVPRGSNMNTEAFF
-	TRBV3-1	TRBJ2-5	-	TGTGCCAGCAGCCAACGAGCGGACGGGGGAGAGACCCAGTACTTC	CASSQRADGGETQYF
-	TRBV5-4	TRBJ2-7	-	TGTGCCAGCAGCTTGAGGGAGCACTACGAGCAGTACTTC	CASSLREHYEQYF
TRBD1	TRBV2	TRBJ1-1	-	TGTGCCAGCAGTGGGGACAGGGTAGCTTTCTTT	CASSGDRVAFF
-	TRBV5-4	TRBJ2-1	-	TGTGCCAGCAGCTTGTTTGGCGGGATCGGGTACAATGAGCAGTTCTTC	CASSLFGGIGYNEQFF
TRBD2	TRBV25-1	TRBJ2-1	-	TGTGCCAGCAGTCTGGGACTAGAGCAGTTCTTC	CASSLGLEQFF
TRBD2	TRBV11-2	TRBJ2-7	few	TGTGCCAGCAGCCAGGCGGGACTAGCTTCCTACGAGCAGTACTTC	CASSQAGLASYEQYF
TRBD2	TRBV6-2/TRBV6-3	TRBJ2-4	-	TGTGCCAGCTCCCGTGGGAGGGAAAACATTCAGTACTTC	CASSRGRENIQYF
-	TRBV7-9	TRBJ1-4	-	TGTGCCAGCAGCTTAATCCAACAGGAAAAACTGTTTTTT	CASSLIQQEKLFF
-	TRBV7-7	TRBJ2-5	-	TGTGCTAGCAGCTTAGCCGAGGGGCAGGGCCAAGAGACCCAGTACTTC	CASSLAEGQGQETQYF
-	TRBV5-1	TRBJ2-5	-	TGCGCCAGCAGCACGAGCGTCCAAGAGACCCAGTACTTC	CASSTSVQETQYF
-	TRBV6-5	TRBJ2-5	-	TGTGCCTCGGGAGAGCGGGCCCCCCGGGCGACCCAGTACTTC	CASGERAPRATQYF
-	TRBV11-2	TRBJ2-7	-	TGTGCCAGCAGCTTAGACTTCCCCCGTTGGAACAGGAGCTCCTACGAGCAGTACTTC	CASSLDFPRWNRSSYEQYF
TRBD2	TRBV4-2	TRBJ2-2	-	TGTGCCAGCAGCCAAGAGGGGACGGGACTAGGCGCCGGGGAGCTGTTTTTT	CASSQEGTGLGAGELFF
-	TRBV15	TRBJ1-3	-	TGTGCCACCAGCAGAGATGGTCGGGACACCATATATTTT	CATSRDGRDTIYF
-	TRBV3-1	TRBJ2-7	-	TGTGCCAGCAGCCAAACCGAGGGTAGCTTCTCCTACGAGCAGTACTTC	CASSQTEGSFSYEQYF
TRBD1	TRBV12-3/TRBV12-4	TRBJ1-2	-	TGTGCCAGCGGGTCCCGACAGGGCCTTGGCTACACCTTC	CASGSRQGLGYTF
TRBD2	TRBV5-6	TRBJ2-1	once	TGTGCCAGCAGCTTGCGGACTAGCGGTCCTTACAATGAGCAGTTCTTC	CASSLRTSGPYNEQFF
TRBD1	TRBV19	TRBJ2-7	few	TGTGCCAGTAGCCGGACAGGGTCCTACGAGCAGTACTTC	CASSRTGSYEQYF